This is a list of T cell receptor beta chains from one sample in a study of shared clonotypes between healthy human individuals. Sequenced by immunoSEQ multiplex PCR; TCRdb stores in-frame clones only, minus some. The sample includes under 650,000 clones, less than 96% seen only once; the top ten take about 0.064%. The sequenced material came from naive CD4+ T cells sorted from blood. The receptors come from a woman in her 30s in good health. Each CDR3 is given without its conserved first and last residue. Size is omitted from some rows. Given values are once, few, many or a class for expanded clones.

clone_size	v_call	j_call	cdr3_aa
NA	TRBV4-2	TRBJ2-7	ASSAKRGPYEQY
NA	TRBV7-9	TRBJ2-3	ASSRGQGRADTQY
NA	TRBV2	TRBJ2-7	ASLKQGATYEQY
NA	TRBV7-3	NA	ASSLFNRTGAEYEQY
NA	TRBV5-4	TRBJ2-5	ASSPARSLGTQY
once	TRBV5-1	TRBJ2-2	ASSFGVAGELF
NA	TRBV20-1	TRBJ2-5	SAWFGETQY
NA	TRBV11-3	TRBJ2-5	ASSLSRKTQY
NA	TRBV19	TRBJ1-1	ASSIVQGNTEAF
NA	TRBV18	TRBJ1-5	ASSEQGADSSNQPQH
NA	TRBV4-2	TRBJ2-3	ASSRNSGTSGSTDTDTQY
NA	TRBV5-1	TRBJ2-5	ASSLEGGWETQY